This entry lists 8 T cell receptor beta chains sequenced from one sample in a study of blood T cells in healthy people across ages. A second roughly 6 to 12 cycle PCR used barcoded and J-beta primers. TCRdb processed the 5' RACE reads anew with MiXCR; each CDR3 protein has one entry. The table has around 520,000 distinct CDR3 sequences, roughly a quarter seen once. This same sample was also taken into another study, of T cells of mothers and their children.

Sequences were obtained from blood. These receptors all stem from a boy under 10 years old in good health.

The chain is built from TRBV6-5 and TRBJ1-1; possible D gene TRBD1, 5 bases. Germline assignment: CDR1 MNHEY and CDR2 SVGAGI. V dropped 4 bases and J dropped 0 bases, with 9 bases sitting between them. This CDR3 contains 14 residues. In DNA form, the CDR3 reads TGTGCCAGCAGTTCAGGGAGCATGAACACTGAAGCTTTCTTT. Amino acid sequence: CASSSGSMNTEAFF.

This sequence joins TRBV7-9 and TRBJ1-4; tentatively, D is TRBD1 (6 bases). Trimming shortened V by 5 bases and J by 8 bases, and 15 bases separated the two germline ends. This CDR3 spans 14 amino acids. CDR1 SEHNR and CDR2 FQNEAQ come from the germline V gene (reference sequence). The CDR3 sequence is CASSEGQGIEKLFF. CDR3 bases: TGTGCCAGCAGCGAGGGACAAGGAATCGAAAAACTGTTTTTT.

This clonotype has more than one count but fewer than ten. The rearrangement joins TRBV7-9 to TRBJ2-5, with D maybe TRBD2 (5 bases). The J call could be wrong; TRBJ2-7 is a better fit for the DNA end. The CDR3 loop spans 13 amino acids. From germline, CDR1 is SEHNR and CDR2 FQNEAQ (reference sequence). CDR3 sequence reads: CASSLDGSPEQYF. CDR3 in DNA: TGTGCCAGCAGCTTAGATGGGAGCCCCGAGCAGTACTTC.

The chain couples TRBV7-9 to TRBJ1-4, with 8 positions matching TRBD1. Germline CDR1 SEHNR, CDR2 FQNEAQ (reference sequence). There are 17 residues in the CDR3. The J segment lost 8 bases and the V segment lost 2 bases, leaving 13 bases of the junction unmatched. In DNA form, the CDR3 reads TGTGCCAGCAGCTTATGGGGACAGGTACCGACGGAAGAAAAACTGTTTTTT. Encoded protein: CASSLWGQVPTEEKLFF.

This clonotype showed up many times. The chain recombines TRBV12-3 or TRBV12-4 with TRBJ2-7; 12 nucleotides agree with TRBD2. CDR3 size: 14 residues. V was clipped by 5 bases and J by 4 bases; unmatched bases: 3. In nucleotides, the CDR3 is TGTGCCAGCAGTACCGGGACTAGCGGGTACGAGCAGTACTTC. Encoded protein: CASSTGTSGYEQYF.

The chain uses TRBV20-1 and TRBJ2-5, with 9 bases fitting TRBD1. From germline, CDR1 is DFQATT and CDR2 SNEGSKA (reference sequence). The CDR3 is 14 amino acids. Trimming took 6 bases from V and 5 from J; bases not matched to a gene: 10. The CDR3 sequence is CSALSDRGGETQYF. DNA of the CDR3: TGCAGTGCCTTATCGGACAGGGGAGGGGAGACCCAGTACTTC.

This clonotype turned up a few times. The chain combines TRBV4-3 with TRBJ2-1; tentative D call: TRBD2 (5 bases). Per the germline V gene, CDR1 is LGHNA and CDR2 is YSLEER. The CDR3 loop spans 14 amino acids. With 0 bases removed from V and 7 bases from J, the gap between germline ends came to 10 bases. The CDR3 nucleotides are TGCGCCAGCAGCCAAGACGGAGGAGCAAATGAGCAGTTCTTC. Its translation: CASSQDGGANEQFF.

This clonotype was counted a few times. The chain couples TRBV5-1 to TRBJ2-2; D is unclear. With 0 bases removed from V and 0 bases from J, the gap between germline ends came to 9 bases. The CDR3 covers 16 residues. Germline CDR1 reads SGHRS; CDR2 reads YFSETQ. The CDR3 reads CASSLDPGTNTGELFF. The CDR3 DNA follows: TGCGCCAGCAGCTTGGACCCAGGCACGAACACCGGGGAGCTGTTTTTT.